Shown below are 12 T cell receptor beta chains from a single sample sequenced in a study of cytomegalovirus exposure and HLA in healthy donors. PCR amplification relied on 60 Vbeta primers (plus 13 Jbeta primers). Assay: immunoSEQ multiplex PCR; the TCRdb copy retains only in-frame clones and omits some. The sample lists some 80,000 clones, 65% to 80% occurring once. The sequencing sample was made of PBMCs. The receptor source for this set is a human donor in good health.

The V gene is TRBV19, the J gene TRBJ2-1, with 7 bases aligning to TRBD2. This CDR3 is 13 amino acids long. Germline loops: CDR1 LNHDA, CDR2 SQIVND (reference sequence). J was trimmed by 10 bases and V by 7 bases; bases with no gene match: 10. The CDR3 sequence is CASTGGSYEEQFF. The CDR3 region has the DNA TGTGCCAGTACCGGGGGGTCTTATGAGGAGCAGTTCTTC.

V gene TRBV6-6 combines with J gene TRBJ1-4, with D unclear. CDR1 and CDR2 from the germline V gene are MNHNY and SVGAGI (reference sequence). V lost 5 bases, J lost 3 bases, and 7 bases lay in between. The CDR3 totals 13 residues. CDR3: CASSPRSNEKLFF. The CDR3 region has the DNA TGTGCCAGCAGTCCCAGATCTAATGAAAAACTGTTTTTT.

This rearrangement joins TRBV6-1 to TRBJ2-5, with D uncertain. The germline gives CDR1 MNHNS, CDR2 SASEGT. With 2 bases removed from V and 1 base from J, the gap between germline ends came to 14 bases. The CDR3 runs to 16 residues. For the CDR3, the DNA is TGTGCCAGCAGTGAACTTGGAGAGAGGTTCCAAGAGACCCAGTACTTC. This codes for CASSELGERFQETQYF.

The V and J genes are TRBV5-6 and TRBJ2-2; 8 bases map to TRBD2. CDR3 size: 18 residues. After removal of 2 bases from V and 1 base from J, the junction contained 10 bases not matched to a gene. The V gene's germline CDR1 is SGHDT and CDR2 YYEEEE. CDR3 coding DNA: TGTGCCAGCAGCTTTAGTAGCCGGGGGGGCTTGAACACCGGGGAGCTGTTTTTT. This sequence encodes CASSFSSRGGLNTGELFF.

The chain recombines TRBV5-1 with TRBJ1-3; possible D gene TRBD1, 6 bases. Trimming removed 3 bases at V and 0 bases at J, with 16 bases between. CDR1 and CDR2 (germline): SGHRS, YFSETQ. The CDR3 is 17 amino acids. The CDR3 bases are TGCGCCAGCAGCTCTCTATCCACAGGGCTCTCTGGAAACACCATATATTTT. Its protein product is CASSSLSTGLSGNTIYF.

The V call is TRBV10-1, the J call TRBJ1-1; the D is unclear. V gave up 7 bases and J gave up 5 bases, with 14 bases separating them. Germline-derived CDR1 and CDR2 are WNHNN and SYGVQD (reference sequence). The CDR3 is 13 residues long. The CDR3 reads CASTPRGGTEAFF. DNA for the CDR3: TGCGCCAGCACACCCCGTGGAGGGACTGAAGCTTTCTTT.

The chain couples TRBV5-1 to TRBJ1-2; a weak D match, TRBD1 (5 bases). This CDR3 has 14 amino acids. Looked up from germline, CDR1 is SGHRS and CDR2 is YFSETQ. Trimming took 0 bases from V and 6 from J, leaving 12 bases between them. In DNA form, the CDR3 reads TGCGCCAGCAGCTTGGTGGCAGGGCCGGATGGCTACACCTTC. This sequence encodes CASSLVAGPDGYTF.

The chain uses TRBV2 and TRBJ1-2; D is perhaps TRBD1 (5 bases). Trimming took 0 bases from V and 7 from J, leaving 15 bases between them. Germline V gives CDR1 SNHLY, CDR2 FYNNEI. The CDR3 length is 15 residues. The CDR3 protein is CASSEALRSQGGYTF. CDR3 nucleotide sequence: TGTGCCAGCAGTGAAGCGCTTCGGTCTCAGGGTGGCTACACCTTC.

The rearrangement links TRBV29-1 to TRBJ1-4; perhaps TRBD1 as D (6 bases). V lost 6 bases, J lost 7 bases, and 18 bases lay in between. Germline CDR1 SQVTM, CDR2 ANQGSEA. The CDR3 has 14 amino acids. The CDR3 loop is CSVGTLFAGEKLFF. The DNA for the CDR3 is TGCAGCGTAGGGACACTATTCGCGGGTGAAAAACTGTTTTTT.

This clone was detected only a few times. V and J are TRBV6-4 and TRBJ2-7; possible D gene TRBD1, 6 bases. CDR1 and CDR2 (germline): MRHNA, SNTAGT. Trimming removed 4 bases from V and 5 bases from J, with 24 bases in between. The CDR3 is 17 amino acids. CDR3 loop: CASSGPGTTARVDEQYF. The DNA of the CDR3 is TGTGCCAGCAGTGGACCGGGGACAACCGCCCGCGTGGACGAGCAGTACTTC.

V usage is TRBV19 and J usage is TRBJ1-2, with D tentatively TRBD1 (5 bases). Germline CDR1 LNHDA, CDR2 SQIVND (reference sequence). This CDR3 contains 15 residues. Trimming removed 6 bases from V and 4 bases from J, with 18 bases in between. CDR3 loop: CASSSPGARSYGYTF. Here the CDR3 DNA reads TGTGCCAGTAGCAGTCCTGGGGCGCGGAGCTATGGCTACACCTTC.

This chain links TRBV7-9 with TRBJ2-2; the match to TRBD1 covers 7 bases. Germline V gene lookup returns CDR1 SEHNR and CDR2 FQNEAQ (reference sequence). The junction had 4 bases not matched to a gene; V was cut back by 5 bases and J by 1 base. CDR3 length equals 15 residues. The CDR3 DNA is TGTGCCAGCAGCCCGCGGACAGGGAACACCGGGGAGCTGTTTTTT. Its protein product is CASSPRTGNTGELFF.